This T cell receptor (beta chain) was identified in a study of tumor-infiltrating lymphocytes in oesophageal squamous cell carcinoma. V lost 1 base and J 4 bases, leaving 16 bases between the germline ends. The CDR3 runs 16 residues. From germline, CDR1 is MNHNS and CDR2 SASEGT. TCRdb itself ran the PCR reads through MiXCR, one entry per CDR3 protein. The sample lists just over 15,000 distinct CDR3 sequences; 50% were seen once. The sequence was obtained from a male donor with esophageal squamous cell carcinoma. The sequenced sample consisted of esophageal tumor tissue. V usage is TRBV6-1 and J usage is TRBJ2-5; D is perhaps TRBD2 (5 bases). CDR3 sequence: CASSEGFGGLGETQYF. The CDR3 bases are TGTGCCAGCAGTGAAGGGTTCGGAGGCTTGGGAGAGACCCAGTACTTC.